This T cell receptor beta chain was sequenced for a study of T cell changes during pregnancy in multiple sclerosis. Per germline, CDR1 MGHDK and CDR2 SYGVNS. CDR3 length: 12 residues. Trimming took off 4 bases at V and 9 bases at J, with 10 bases between the two ends. Only in-frame clones appear in the TCRdb table, and some are missing; sequencing was by immunoSEQ multiplex PCR. The sample carries around 84,000 clones, roughly 94% recorded once. The receptor was derived from a female donor in good health, enrolled as a control in a pregnancy study. J is TRBJ2-1 and V is TRBV25-1; D unresolved. The sample was peripheral blood, taken in the second trimester of pregnancy. CDR3 amino acids: CASSGDIVEQFF. CDR3 DNA: TGTGCCAGCAGTGGAGACATTGTTGAGCAGTTCTTC.